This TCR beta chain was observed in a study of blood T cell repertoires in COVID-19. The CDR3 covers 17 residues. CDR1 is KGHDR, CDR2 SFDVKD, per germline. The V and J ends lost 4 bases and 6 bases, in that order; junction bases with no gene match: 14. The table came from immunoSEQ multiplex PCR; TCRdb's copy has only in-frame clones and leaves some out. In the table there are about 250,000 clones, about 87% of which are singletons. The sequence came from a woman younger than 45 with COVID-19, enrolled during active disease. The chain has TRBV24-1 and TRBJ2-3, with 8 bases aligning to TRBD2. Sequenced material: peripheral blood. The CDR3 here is CATSDPAYRGGFDTQYF. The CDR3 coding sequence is TGTGCCACCAGTGACCCTGCCTACCGGGGGGGATTCGATACGCAGTATTTT.